This T cell receptor beta chain was sequenced for a study of cytomegalovirus exposure and HLA in healthy donors (dated by TCRdb to the late 2010s). Background for the entire study: An earlier analysis of approximately 550 of the donors reported approximately 290 Gb of sequence data and 117 million unique TCR beta sequences from approximately 180 million T cells. Around 320 gigabases of sequencing data and tens of millions of unique TCR sequences were included in an early release covering over 600 HLA-typed donors. Among the roughly 430 genotyped donors, 81% belonged to the genetic ancestry cluster associated with self-reported Caucasian donors. The study aimed to test whether signatures of past pathogen exposure could be identified by cataloging public T cell receptors. Using immunosequencing, the study profiled T cell repertoires from 640 or so subjects and related those repertoires to cytomegalovirus serostatus. A separate validation cohort of 90 to 150 different subjects was used in addition to the roughly 620-subject first cohort. To predict cytomegalovirus infection status, the study combined high-throughput TCR immunosequencing, statistical association of individual TCRs with disease status, and machine learning. A later analysis re-analyzed previously published TCR beta repertoires from 666 donors and added high-resolution HLA genotyping to study TCR occurrence patterns. Rather than drawing on any new phenotypic data, the later analysis identified candidate immune exposures from TCR beta sequences and the way those sequences occurred across donors. In an earlier analysis of roughly 600 of the donors, high-throughput TCR beta sequencing was used to judge whether each TCR beta V gene segment behaved as functional or pseudogenic. Alongside the repertoire data, information on donor age, sex, ethnicity and CMV serostatus was compiled. Genome-wide SNP genotypes for about 65% of the 666 donors were used in a later genetic analysis, which treated that subset as a discovery cohort. Every repertoire in the discovery cohort had been generated on one and the same sequencing platform. HLA typing included class I and class II loci at four-digit resolution. Typing coverage varied by locus: about 629-640 donors for A, B, C, DRB1 and DQB1; 522 for DQA1; 606 for DPA1; fewer than 480 for DPB1. Because of strong linkage in the cohort, 5 or 6 DR-DQ haplotypes were treated as single units for association and clustering. Across around 400 genotyped donors of the cohort, an average of about 240,000 unique TCR beta nucleotide sequences per donor were sequenced, and roughly a sixth of those sequences were non-productive.

Broad study findings and their caveats: Across donors, most TCR sequences were observed very rarely, whereas some public TCRs were present in many individuals. Correlated functional status among segregating V segments might reflect linkage disequilibrium, but an unknown experimental factor could not be ruled out. CMV serostatus was the only immune exposure information available for the cohort. In a later analysis, most CMV-associated TCR beta chains were found to appear HLA-restricted, with HLA associations seemingly driven largely by CMV exposure. Presence/absence analyses assumed roughly uniform sequencing depth across donors, an assumption that may not hold. In both the original and validation cohorts, the classifier was reported to diagnose cytomegalovirus status with high specificity and sensitivity. The authors suggested that the approach could potentially be extended to other disease states and immunological phenotypes. According to a later genetic analysis, donors in an Asian-associated ancestry cluster had fewer N-insertions in productive TCRs than the roughly 670-donor mean. A further reported finding was that TCR beta sequences accurately predicted the HLA-A and HLA-B alleles for most subjects in the first cohort. The sequencing pipeline was judged likely to have produced a cluster of highly shared sequence variants as a technical artifact. Assigning TCR associations to individual alleles was difficult when HLA alleles, especially DR and DQ, strongly co-occurred. A few of the identified cytomegalovirus-associated TCR beta chains were confirmed in vitro to be specific for cytomegalovirus antigens. Because counts were too low, seventeen rarely observed V segments, including chromosome 9 orphons, were excluded from the earlier analysis of about 500 of the donors. At a false discovery rate of 0.05, a later analysis linked approximately 18,000 TCR beta sequences to specific HLA alleles. A later analysis found that TCR association rates varied across HLA loci, with DRB1 alleles showing the most associated TCRs and HLA-C alleles the fewest. In an earlier analysis of 587 of the donors, most TCR beta V segments appeared in productive rearrangements about 87% or about 30% of the time, broadly matching IMGT annotations. In this cohort, only TCR beta chains were sequenced, and detectable features were limited by the absence of alpha or paired-chain data. The study gave a list of some 150 TCR beta chains associated with cytomegalovirus. A later analysis found that HLA-associated TCR beta chains were more clonally expanded and had lower generation probabilities than equally common non-associated chains. Because HLA typing was missing for some donors at each locus, association tests included only the typed subset. In a later analysis, several top co-occurrence clusters were reported to appear linked to parvovirus B19, influenza, CMV and Epstein-Barr virus. In a later genetic analysis, a missense DCLRE1C variant was associated with V-gene and J-gene trimming of TCR beta chains, and the association was replicated in an independent cohort. Because the 87-base-pair reads could not distinguish some IMGT-functional V segments, including TRBV6-2 and TRBV6-3, those segments were excluded.

The cohort was made up of several hundred healthy bone marrow donors. Cohort members were all nominally healthy when sampled, although unrecorded immune exposures were likely present. The donor was CMV seronegative and was included in the group of 352 seronegative cohort members. Each donor provided a peripheral blood sample, and peripheral blood mononuclear cells were used for TCR beta sequencing. The Qiagen DNeasy Blood Extraction Kit was used to extract genomic DNA from the blood cell samples. Library preparation used the immunoSEQ multiplex PCR assay. The multiplex PCR relied on a mix of 60 forward primers for TCR Vbeta segments and 13 reverse primers for TCR Jbeta segments. The CDR3 region of rearranged TCR beta genes was amplified from genomic DNA with a multiplex PCR assay. Amplified TCR beta libraries were sequenced as 87-base-pair reads on the Illumina HiSeq System. From the authors' description of their analysis: A later analysis tallied approximately 87 million unique TCR beta chains across the 600 to 700 repertoires, and some 10 million of those chains were shared by two or more donors. A nearest-neighbor algorithm error-corrected the raw reads and collapsed the reads into unique sequences, merging closely related sequences to remove PCR and sequencing errors. To assign V, D and J gene segments, CDR3 sequences were aligned to IMGT reference sequences. For a sequence to be retained, a match of at least six nucleotides was required to both a V gene segment and a J gene segment. Rearrangements were called productive when the CDR3 lacked stop codons and stayed in frame with V and J; all others were non-productive. CDR3 was defined according to IMGT convention as the region running from the second conserved V-encoded cysteine to the conserved J-encoded phenylalanine. In an earlier analysis of roughly 610 of the donors, sequences lacking an unambiguous match to a single V gene segment were excluded. In an earlier analysis of several hundred of the donors, V segments were called functional above 56.7% productive rearrangements and were called segregating when the between-donor standard deviation exceeded 5%. A statistical classification framework was developed to diagnose cytomegalovirus status using the catalog of TCR beta chain sequences. A later analysis assigned V and J genes by comparing TCR nucleotide sequences with IMGT/GENE-DB human TR gene sequences. The TCRdist pipeline was used in a later analysis to assign CDR3 sequences and most-parsimonious VDJ recombination scenarios. In a later analysis, each TCR beta chain was defined by its CDR3 amino acid sequence together with its V-gene family, and reads lacking a unique V-gene family were excluded. To address suspected cross-contamination and a sequencing artifact, a later analysis removed approximately 590 highly shared, low-generation-probability nucleotide sequences. A later analysis calculated a clonal expansion index for each public chain from normalized within-repertoire ranks of inferred template counts. In a later analysis, generation probabilities were computed using a VDJ recombination model fitted to out-of-frame rearrangements, and the results were checked against IGoR. Hypergeometric tests were used in a later analysis to score TCR-TCR, TCR-HLA and TCR-CMV co-occurrence, with a repertoire-size bias correction applied to the TCR pairs. False discovery rates were estimated in a later analysis by permuting HLA or CMV assignments 20 times. In a later analysis, co-occurring TCRs were grouped using DBSCAN, and TCRdist sequence similarity was added for clustering within HLA-allele-positive subsets. Repertoires with fewer than 30,000 or more than 120,000 public chains, plus five repertoires with anomalous nucleotide sharing, were excluded from co-occurrence clustering. Entries here come from immuneACCESS through TCRdb and include only in-frame sequences with V and J called. Some clones fail to appear in such tables; in the studies checked, an unresolved V gene covers under half of the shortfall, and the cause of the remainder is unknown. That table is the source of V, J and clone size, and D and trimming were worked out from the DNA. The sample table shows some 150,000 clones, and around 85% are seen once. The ten largest clones represent 2.9% of the sample.

CDR1 and CDR2 are read off the germline V gene as MDHEN and SYDVKM. A distance of 12 bases separates the germline ends of V and J, which lose 5 bases and 6 bases respectively. The cysteine opens and the phenylalanine closes a CDR3 of 13 amino acids. Just the 39-base CDR3 DNA is kept, in frame starting at base 1. On this clone: The target of this receptor is not known. Base qualities are missing; no much larger clone stands one base away.

The V gene is TRBV28 and the J gene is TRBJ2-3; possibly the D gene is TRBD2, per 5 matching bases. The sample taken for sequencing was PBMCs. This TCR derives from a woman aged 25 to 45 in good health and CMV-seronegative. The encoded CDR3 is CASSPLRGDTQYF. The DNA sequence is TGTGCCAGCAGTCCCCTCCGCGGGGATACGCAGTATTTT.